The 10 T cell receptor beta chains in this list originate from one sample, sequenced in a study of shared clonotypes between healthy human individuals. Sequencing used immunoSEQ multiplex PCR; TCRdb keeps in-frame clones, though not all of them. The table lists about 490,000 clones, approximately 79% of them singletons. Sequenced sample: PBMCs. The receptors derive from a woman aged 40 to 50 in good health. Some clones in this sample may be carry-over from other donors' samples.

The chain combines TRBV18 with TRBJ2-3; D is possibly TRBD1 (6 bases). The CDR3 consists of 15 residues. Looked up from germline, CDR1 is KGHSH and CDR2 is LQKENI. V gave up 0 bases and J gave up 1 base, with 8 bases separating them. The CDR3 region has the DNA TGTGCCAGCTCACCACCGTGGACAGGCACAGATACGCAGTATTTT. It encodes CASSPPWTGTDTQYF. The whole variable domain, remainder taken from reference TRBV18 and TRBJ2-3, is NAGVMQNPRHLVRRRGQEARLRCSPMKGHSHVYWYRQLPEEGLKFMVYLQKENIIDESGMPKERFSAEFPKEGPSILRIQQVVRGDSAAYFCASSPPWTGTDTQYFGPGTRLTVL.

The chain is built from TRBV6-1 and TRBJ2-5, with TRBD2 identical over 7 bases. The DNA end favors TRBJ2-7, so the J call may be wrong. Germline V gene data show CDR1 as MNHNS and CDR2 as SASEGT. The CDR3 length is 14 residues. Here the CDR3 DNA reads TGTGCCAGCAGTCTTCTAGCGGTCCCCTACGAGCAGTACTTC. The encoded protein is CASSLLAVPYEQYF.

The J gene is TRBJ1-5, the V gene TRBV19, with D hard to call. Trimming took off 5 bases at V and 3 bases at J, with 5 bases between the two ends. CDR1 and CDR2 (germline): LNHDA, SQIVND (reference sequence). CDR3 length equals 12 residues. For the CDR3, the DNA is TGTGCCAGTAGTCGAGCCAATCAGCCCCAGCATTTT. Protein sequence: CASSRANQPQHF.

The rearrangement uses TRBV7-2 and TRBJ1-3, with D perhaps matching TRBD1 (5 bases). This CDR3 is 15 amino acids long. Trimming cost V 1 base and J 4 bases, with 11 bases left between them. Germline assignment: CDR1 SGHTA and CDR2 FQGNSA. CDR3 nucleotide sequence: TGTGCCAGCAGCTTAGTCTGGGGGTCCGGAAACACCATATATTTT. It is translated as CASSLVWGSGNTIYF.

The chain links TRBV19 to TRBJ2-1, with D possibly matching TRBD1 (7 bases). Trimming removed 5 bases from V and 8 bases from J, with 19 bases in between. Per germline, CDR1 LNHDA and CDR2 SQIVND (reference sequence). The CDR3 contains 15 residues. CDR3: CASSLWVGGGDEQFF. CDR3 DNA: TGTGCCAGTAGTCTATGGGTTGGAGGGGGCGATGAGCAGTTCTTC.

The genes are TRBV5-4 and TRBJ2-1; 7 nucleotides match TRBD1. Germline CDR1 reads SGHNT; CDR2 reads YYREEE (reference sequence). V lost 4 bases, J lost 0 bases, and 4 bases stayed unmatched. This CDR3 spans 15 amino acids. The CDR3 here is CASSATGTSYNEQFF. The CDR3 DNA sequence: TGTGCCAGCAGCGCGACAGGGACCTCCTACAATGAGCAGTTCTTC.

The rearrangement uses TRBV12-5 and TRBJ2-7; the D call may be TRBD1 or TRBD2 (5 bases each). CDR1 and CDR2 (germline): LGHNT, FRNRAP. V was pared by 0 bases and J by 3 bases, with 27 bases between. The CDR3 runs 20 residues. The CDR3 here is CASGLVRLLCLGDGYYEQYF. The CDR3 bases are TGTGCTAGTGGTTTGGTAAGGCTCTTGTGCTTGGGGGACGGGTACTACGAGCAGTACTTC.

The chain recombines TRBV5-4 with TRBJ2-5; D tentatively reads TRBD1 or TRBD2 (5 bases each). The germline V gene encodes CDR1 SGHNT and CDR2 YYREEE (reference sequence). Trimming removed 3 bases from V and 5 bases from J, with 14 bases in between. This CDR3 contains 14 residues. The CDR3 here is CASSSGTAGETQYF. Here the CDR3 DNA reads TGTGCCAGCAGCTCCGGGACGGCCGGGGAGACCCAGTACTTC.

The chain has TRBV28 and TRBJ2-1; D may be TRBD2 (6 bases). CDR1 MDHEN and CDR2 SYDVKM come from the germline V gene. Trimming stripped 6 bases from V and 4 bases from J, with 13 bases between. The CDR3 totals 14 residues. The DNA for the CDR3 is TGTGCCAGCAGGGACTACACCCCGTACAATGAGCAGTTCTTC. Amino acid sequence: CASRDYTPYNEQFF.

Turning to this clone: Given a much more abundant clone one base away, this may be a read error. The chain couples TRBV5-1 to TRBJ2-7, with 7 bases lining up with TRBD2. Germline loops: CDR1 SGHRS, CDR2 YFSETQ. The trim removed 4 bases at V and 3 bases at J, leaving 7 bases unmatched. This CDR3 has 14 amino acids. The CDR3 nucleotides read TGCGCCAGCAGCCGGACTGGCGGGAGCTACGAGCAGTACTTC. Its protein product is CASSRTGGSYEQYF. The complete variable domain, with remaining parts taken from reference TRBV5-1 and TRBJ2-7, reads KAGVTQTPRYLIKTRGQQVTLSCSPISGHRSVSWYQQTPGQGLQFLFEYFSETQRNKGNFPGRFSGRQFSNSRSEMNVSTLELGDSALYLCASSRTGGSYEQYFGPGTRLTVT.